One T cell receptor beta chain is described in this entry. The antigen remains undetermined. From 5'RACE with constant-segment primers came TCR alpha and TCR beta cDNA libraries that carried sample barcodes and UMIs. A single record per CDR3 protein comes from TCRdb applying MiXCR to the 5' RACE reads. The top ten hold around an eighth of the sample, which has 350,000 to 400,000 distinct CDR3 sequences, roughly 21% seen once. The sample is drawn from a study of T-cell memory formation after mild COVID-19. Study results and caveats: CD4+ contracting clones lay mainly in CM and EM, CD8+ ones in EMRA. Second-wave clones reaching peak frequency on day 37 lacked confirmed SARS-CoV-2 specificity.

Sequenced: PBMCs or a T cell subset sorted from them (not recorded which). The clonotype originates from an adult woman who had mild COVID-19 (a few samples of this study predate the infection). Cell type and time point are not known.

CDR3 amino acids: CSARGGLINEQFF. The CDR3 DNA sequence: TGCAGTGCTAGAGGGGGACTAATCAATGAGCAGTTCTTC. J is TRBJ2-1 and V is TRBV20-1, with 7 bases aligning to TRBD2. Germline V gene data show CDR1 as DFQATT and CDR2 as SNEGSKA (reference sequence). Germline trimming cut 1 base from V and 6 bases from J; bases unmatched to any gene: 3. This CDR3 region has 13 residues.